This is a list of T cell receptor beta chains from one sample in a study of shared clonotypes between healthy human individuals. Generated by immunoSEQ multiplex PCR, the TCRdb table keeps only in-frame clones and is missing some. The sample includes around 2.1 million clones, nearly 97% seen only once; the top ten take more than 0.1%. Sample: naive CD4+ T cells sorted from blood. The receptors here all came from a man aged 18 to 35 in good health. The CDR3 runs from the conserved cysteine through the conserved F or W. The D gene is left open where the match is weak. Expanded clones get a size class; other rows say once, few or many, or leave the size out.

size,D,J,V,CDR3,DNA
.,TRBD1,TRBJ1-2,TRBV25-1,CASSAYGTGSYGYTF,TGTGCCAGCAGTGCCTACGGGACAGGGAGCTATGGCTACACCTTC
once,TRBD2,TRBJ2-5,TRBV10-3,CAIKGTSGETQYF,TGTGCCATCAAGGGGACTAGCGGAGAGACCCAGTACTTC
.,TRBD2,TRBJ2-5,TRBV5-1,CASSVTRVLAGEETQYF,TGCGCCAGCAGCGTCACCCGGGTCCTAGCGGGAGAAGAGACCCAGTACTTC
.,TRBD1,TRBJ1-4,TRBV7-8,CASRRTGQTNEKLFF,TGTGCCAGCAGGAGGACAGGGCAAACTAATGAAAAACTGTTTTTT
once,.,TRBJ1-1,TRBV6-1,CASSEGDISSFF,TGTGCCAGCAGTGAAGGGGACATATCCTCTTTCTTT
.,.,TRBJ2-6,TRBV25-1,CGYWGGPGANVLTF,TGTGGATATTGGGGGGGGCCCGGGGCCAACGTCCTGACTTTC
.,.,TRBJ1-5,TRBV28,CASSLGRVNQPQHF,TGTGCCAGCAGTCTGGGGCGGGTCAATCAGCCCCAGCATTTT
.,.,TRBJ2-1,TRBV21-1,CASSKGTGAPYNEQFF,TGTGCCAGCAGCAAAGGGACAGGGGCCCCATACAATGAGCAGTTCTTC
.,.,TRBJ2-7,TRBV6-5,CASSYSTLGEQYF,TGTGCCAGCAGTTACTCGACCCTGGGAGAGCAGTACTTC
.,.,TRBJ2-6,TRBV18,CASSRVPPPGANVLTF,TGTGCCAGCTCTCGAGTACCCCCCCCTGGGGCCAACGTCCTGACTTTC
.,TRBD1,TRBJ1-4,TRBV5-1,CASSTSGTGPEKLFF,TGCGCCAGCAGCACCTCCGGGACAGGGCCTGAAAAACTGTTTTTT
.,.,TRBJ2-3,TRBV5-6,CASSLGPFTDTQYF,TGTGCCAGCAGCTTGGGTCCGTTCACAGATACGCAGTATTTT
.,.,TRBJ1-5,TRBV7-9,CASSSQENQPQHF,TGTGCCAGCAGCTCACAGGAAAATCAGCCCCAGCATTTT
.,.,TRBJ1-1,TRBV30,CAARTNWGTEAFF,TGTGCGGCTCGGACAAATTGGGGCACTGAAGCTTTCTTT
.,.,TRBJ1-5,TRBV28,CASSLFGRYSNQPQHF,TGTGCCAGCAGTTTATTCGGCAGGTATAGCAATCAGCCCCAGCATTTT
.,TRBD1,TRBJ1-4,TRBV19,CASRTTGGVEKLFF,TGTGCCAGTAGGACGACAGGGGGAGTGGAAAAACTGTTTTTT
.,TRBD1,TRBJ1-4,TRBV7-2,CASKGQGNEKLFF,TGTGCCAGCAAAGGACAGGGGAATGAAAAACTGTTTTTT
.,.,TRBJ2-5,TRBV10-2,CASTERRGETQYF,TGCGCCAGCACCGAACGGAGGGGGGAGACCCAGTACTTC
.,.,TRBJ2-2,TRBV5-1,CASRAGGVNTGELFF,TGCGCCAGCAGGGCCGGGGGCGTAAACACCGGGGAGCTGTTTTTT
.,.,TRBJ1-3,TRBV2,CASRNPSGNTIYF,TGTGCCAGCAGGAACCCCTCTGGAAACACCATATATTTT
.,TRBD2,TRBJ2-4,TRBV5-1,CASSPLAGKNIQYF,TGCGCCAGCAGCCCTCTAGCGGGAAAAAACATTCAGTACTTC
.,.,TRBJ2-5,TRBV6-5,CASSQNSWETQYF,TGTGCCAGCAGCCAAAACAGTTGGGAGACCCAGTACTTC
.,.,TRBJ1-6,TRBV2,CASSERQGNSPLHF,TGTGCCAGCAGTGAAAGGCAGGGGAATTCACCCCTCCACTTT
.,.,TRBJ1-1,TRBV28,CASSSPYSSAEAFF,TGTGCCAGCAGTTCACCCTACTCCTCCGCTGAAGCTTTCTTT
.,.,TRBJ1-5,TRBV6-5,CASSYQGNQPQHF,TGTGCCAGCAGTTACCAGGGCAATCAGCCCCAGCATTTT
once,.,TRBJ1-4,TRBV7-6,CASSPITGFGTVDKLFF,TGTGCCAGCAGCCCCATCACAGGGTTCGGAACCGTTGACAAACTGTTTTTT
.,.,TRBJ1-3,TRBV7-2,CASSLEGLGVGNTIYF,TGTGCCAGCAGCTTAGAGGGTCTCGGTGTAGGAAACACCATATATTTT